Presented here are 14 T cell receptor beta chains from one specimen sequenced in a study of blood T cells in healthy people across ages. A second roughly 6 to 12 cycle PCR used barcoded and J-beta primers. MiXCR was run by TCRdb on the 5' RACE reads, yielding one entry per CDR3 protein. The sample includes 750,000 or so distinct CDR3 sequences, 25% of them seen just once. The data also belong to a second study, concerning T cells of mothers and their children.

Material: blood. These TCRs come from a boy between 10 and 17 years old in good health.

This clonotype was recorded a few times. V usage is TRBV4-1 and J usage is TRBJ2-4; 7 bases line up with TRBD2. Germline V gene data show CDR1 as MGHRA and CDR2 as YSYEKL. Trimming took 1 base from V and 5 from J; bases not matched to a gene: 5. There are 15 residues in the CDR3. CDR3 region: CASSQVGLAENIQYF. For the CDR3, the DNA is TGCGCCAGCAGCCAAGTAGGCCTAGCGGAAAACATTCAGTACTTC.

The J gene is TRBJ1-1, the V gene TRBV5-5; a weak D match, TRBD1 (6 bases). This CDR3 is built from 15 residues. V was clipped by 0 bases and J by 3 bases, with 12 bases between them. The V gene's germline CDR1 is SGHKS and CDR2 YYEKEE (reference sequence). CDR3 DNA: TGTGCCAGCAGCTTGGATGGGGGCAGGTACACTGAAGCTTTCTTT. Translating gives CASSLDGGRYTEAFF.

This rearrangement joins TRBV9 to TRBJ1-4, with D perhaps TRBD1 (6 bases). V dropped 4 bases and J dropped 7 bases, with 14 bases sitting between them. Germline V gene sequence: CDR1 SGDLS, CDR2 YYNGEE. The CDR3 totals 14 residues. The CDR3 is CASSLSGAAEKLFF. The CDR3 DNA is TGTGCCAGCAGCCTCTCGGGGGCAGCTGAAAAACTGTTTTTT. Looking up the rest from reference TRBV9 and TRBJ1-4 gives the full variable domain: DSGVTQTPKHLITATGQRVTLRCSPRSGDLSVYWYQQSLDQGLQFLIQYYNGEERAKGNILERFSAQQFPDLHSELNLSSLELGDSALYFCASSLSGAAEKLFFGSGTQLSVL.

This clonotype has a handful of counts. This chain links TRBV6-5 with TRBJ1-1, with 7 bases identical to TRBD1. The J segment lost 4 bases and the V segment lost 6 bases, leaving 5 bases of the junction unmatched. Germline loops: CDR1 MNHEY, CDR2 SVGAGI. The CDR3 loop spans 13 amino acids. CDR3 amino acids: CASREPGGTEAFF. The CDR3 DNA follows: TGTGCCAGCAGGGAGCCAGGGGGCACTGAAGCTTTCTTT.

In DNA form, the CDR3 reads TGTGCCATCGCCCTAGGGGCCTGGCCATACTTC. This sequence encodes CAIALGAWPYF. This sequence joins TRBV6-6 and TRBJ2-5; weak D call: TRBD1 (5 bases). The CDR3 spans 11 residues. CDR1 MNHNY and CDR2 SVGAGI come from the germline V gene (reference sequence). V was pared by 10 bases and J by 14 bases, with 20 bases between.

This clonotype was counted a few times. Compared with germline, one end of the junction differs, possibly owing to a read error. This rearrangement joins TRBV10-3 to TRBJ1-5, with TRBD1 matching over 8 bases. The length of the CDR3 is 13 residues. Germline assignment: CDR1 ENHRY and CDR2 SYGVKD. This CDR3 reads CTISQDREQPQHF. The DNA of the CDR3 is TGTACCATCAGCCAGGACAGGGAACAGCCCCAGCATTTT.

The chain uses TRBV7-9 and TRBJ1-4; unclear D gene. V lost 7 bases to trimming and J lost 4 bases, with 16 bases between them. The V gene's germline CDR1 is SEHNR and CDR2 FQNEAQ (reference sequence). This CDR3 is 15 amino acids long. CDR3 DNA: TGTGCCAGCACCAAACGAGAACCCGGTAATGAAAAACTGTTTTTT. This codes for CASTKREPGNEKLFF.

The V call is TRBV5-4, the J call TRBJ2-7; TRBD1 matches 7 bases. Trimming removed 6 bases from V and 2 bases from J; junction bases left unmatched: 8. This CDR3 comprises 14 residues. Per germline, CDR1 SGHNT and CDR2 YYREEE (reference sequence). The CDR3: CASKHRDSTYEQYF. CDR3 nucleotides: TGTGCCAGCAAGCACCGGGACAGTACCTACGAGCAGTACTTC.

The chain combines TRBV3-1 with TRBJ2-7; TRBD2 matches at 10 bases. This CDR3 spans 16 amino acids. J was trimmed by 3 bases and V by 1 base; bases with no gene match: 6. In germline, CDR1 is LGHDT, CDR2 YNNKEL (reference sequence). The CDR3 here is CASSQVSSGRYYEQYF. DNA for the CDR3: TGTGCCAGCAGCCAAGTGTCTAGCGGGAGATACTACGAGCAGTACTTC.

This clonotype came up a few times. The CDR3 DNA sequence: TGTGCCAGCAGAGCCCGGGACAGCGGGGTGTACTTC. It codes for CASRARDSGVYF. The chain uses TRBV2 and TRBJ2-7; D assignment may be TRBD1 or TRBD2 (7 bases each). V was cut by 6 bases and J by 12 bases, with 18 bases left in between. This CDR3 has 12 residues. CDR1 is SNHLY, CDR2 FYNNEI, per germline.

In this sample, this clonotype turned up many times. This rearrangement joins TRBV5-1 to TRBJ2-5, with a possible D match to TRBD2 (7 bases). V gave up 6 bases and J gave up 2 bases, with 14 bases separating them. The germline V gene has CDR1 SGHRS and CDR2 YFSETQ. The CDR3 loop spans 14 amino acids. The CDR3 sequence: CASKGDYSQETQYF. CDR3 nucleotide sequence: TGCGCCAGCAAGGGGGACTATTCACAAGAGACCCAGTACTTC.

The V gene is TRBV11-2, the J gene TRBJ2-3; a possible D gene is TRBD2 (7 bases). Germline CDR1 is SGHAT and CDR2 is FQNNGV. The V end was cut by 1 base, the J end by 1 base, with 12 bases between. This CDR3 has 16 residues. CDR3 protein: CASSLGTGGRTDTQYF. CDR3 in DNA: TGTGCCAGCAGCTTAGGGACCGGGGGGCGCACAGATACGCAGTATTTT.

This clonotype came up a few times. The chain has TRBV7-3 and TRBJ2-5; either TRBD1 or TRBD2 may supply D (6 bases each). Looked up from germline, CDR1 is SGHTA and CDR2 is FQGTGA. CDR3 length equals 15 residues. The V end was cut by 4 bases, the J end by 4 bases, with 16 bases between. CDR3 sequence reads: CASSSKGGFGETQYF. The CDR3 DNA reads as TGTGCCAGCAGCTCAAAGGGGGGATTCGGAGAGACCCAGTACTTC.

This chain links TRBV7-2 with TRBJ1-2; possibly TRBD1 for D (6 bases). This CDR3 has 15 amino acids. V was shortened by 1 base and J by 5 bases, with 14 bases between the two germline ends. Germline loops: CDR1 SGHTA, CDR2 FQGNSA. CDR3 nucleotides: TGTGCCAGCAGCTTAGAAGGGGGGACGGGATATGGCTACACCTTC. This encodes CASSLEGGTGYGYTF.